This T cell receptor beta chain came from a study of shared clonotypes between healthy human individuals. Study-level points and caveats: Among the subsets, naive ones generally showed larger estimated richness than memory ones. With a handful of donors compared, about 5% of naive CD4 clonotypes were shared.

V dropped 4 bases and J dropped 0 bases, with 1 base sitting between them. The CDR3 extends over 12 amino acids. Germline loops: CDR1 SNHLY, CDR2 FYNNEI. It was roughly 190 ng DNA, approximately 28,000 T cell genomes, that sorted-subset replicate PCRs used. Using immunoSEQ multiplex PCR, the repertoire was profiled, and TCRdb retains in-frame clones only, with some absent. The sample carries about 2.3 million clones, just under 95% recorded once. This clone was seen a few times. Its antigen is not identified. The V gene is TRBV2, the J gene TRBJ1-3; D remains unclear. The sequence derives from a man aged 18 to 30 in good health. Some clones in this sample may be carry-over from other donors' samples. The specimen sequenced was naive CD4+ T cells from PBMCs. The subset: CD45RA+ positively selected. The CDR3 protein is CASSASGNTIYF. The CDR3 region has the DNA TGTGCCAGCAGTGCCTCTGGAAACACCATATATTTT.